This T cell receptor beta chain was sequenced in a study of blood T cells in healthy people across ages. Through a sample-barcoded 5' primer and a J-beta primer mix, a second PCR was run for about 7 to 12 cycles. TCRdb re-called the 5' RACE reads with MiXCR, one entry per CDR3 protein. The data hold about 1.5 million distinct CDR3 sequences, with around 40% observed a single time. The CDR3 sequence is 16 residues long. CDR1 is MNHNY and CDR2 is SVGAGI in the germline V gene (reference sequence). V was pared by 0 bases and J by 0 bases, with 12 bases between. The sequence was obtained from a young woman in good health. Sequencing was carried out using blood. The gene calls are TRBV6-6 and TRBJ2-7, with D perhaps TRBD2 (5 bases). CDR3: CASSYSARVNSYEQYF. The CDR3 coding sequence is TGTGCCAGCAGTTACTCTGCGCGGGTGAACTCCTACGAGCAGTACTTC.